A single sample gave rise to the 17 T cell receptor beta chains below, sequenced in a study of cytomegalovirus exposure and HLA in healthy donors. Primers included in the PCR were 60 Vbeta and 13 Jbeta primers. TCRdb's copy holds only in-frame clones and misses some; the assay was immunoSEQ multiplex PCR. Found here are around 78,000 clones, about 81% of them singletons; the top ten hold about 2.4%. The sample consisted of PBMCs. Source of these receptors: a woman in her fifties or sixties in good health and CMV-seronegative.

This clone has just one count. CDR3 in amino acids: CASSPNVLNRGREQYF. The DNA of the CDR3 is TGTGCCAGCAGCCCGAATGTATTAAACAGGGGGCGCGAGCAGTACTTC. The chain links TRBV27 to TRBJ2-7; 9 nucleotides line up with TRBD1. Per the germline V gene, CDR1 is MNHEY and CDR2 is SMNVEV (reference sequence). The CDR3 has 16 residues. V was pared by 6 bases and J by 6 bases, with 15 bases of the junction left unmatched.

The V and J genes are TRBV5-1 and TRBJ2-7; maybe TRBD1 (5 bases). This CDR3 comprises 12 residues. With 0 bases removed from V and 4 bases from J, the gap between germline ends came to 5 bases. In germline, CDR1 is SGHRS, CDR2 YFSETQ. The CDR3 protein is CASSLEGYEQYF. The CDR3 nucleotides read TGCGCCAGCAGCTTGGAGGGGTACGAGCAGTACTTC.

CDR3 region: CASSLAGNEQFF. CDR3 bases: TGTGCCAGCAGTTTAGCGGGCAATGAGCAGTTCTTC. The chain joins TRBV27 to TRBJ2-1; the D gene is possibly TRBD2 (5 bases). Germline-derived CDR1 and CDR2 are MNHEY and SMNVEV (reference sequence). CDR3 length equals 12 residues. The V gene lost 2 bases and the J gene lost 6 bases, with 5 bases spanning the gap.

The chain carries TRBV18 and TRBJ1-1; the D is unclear. V dropped 2 bases and J dropped 0 bases, with 7 bases sitting between them. Per germline, CDR1 KGHSH and CDR2 LQKENI. The CDR3 totals 14 residues. DNA for the CDR3: TGTGCCAGCTCACCAGCACAGATGAACACTGAAGCTTTCTTT. This translates into CASSPAQMNTEAFF.

This clone was counted a few times. This chain links TRBV19 with TRBJ1-4, with D possibly TRBD1 on 5 matching bases. This CDR3 is 16 amino acids long. CDR1 and CDR2 from the germline V gene are LNHDA and SQIVND (reference sequence). Trimming took off 5 bases at V and 4 bases at J, with 17 bases between the two ends. The CDR3 region is CASSLRSGRYNEKLFF. CDR3 bases: TGTGCCAGTAGTCTCCGATCAGGGCGGTATAATGAAAAACTGTTTTTT.

This clone has only a few counts. V is TRBV15 and J is TRBJ2-5, with 8 bases matching TRBD2. The CDR3 is 17 amino acids. Looked up from germline, CDR1 is LNHNV and CDR2 is YYDKDF (reference sequence). The V and J ends lost 0 bases and 1 base, in that order; junction bases with no gene match: 7. The CDR3 loop is CATSRDWTSRIQETQYF. DNA of the CDR3: TGTGCCACCAGCAGAGATTGGACTAGCAGGATCCAAGAGACCCAGTACTTC.

This chain links TRBV27 with TRBJ1-1; 7 bases are a match to TRBD1. This CDR3 is 14 amino acids long. CDR1 and CDR2 from the germline V gene are MNHEY and SMNVEV (reference sequence). J was trimmed by 5 bases and V by 3 bases; bases with no gene match: 6. CDR3: CASSFRDRVTEAFF. CDR3 coding DNA: TGTGCCAGCAGTTTTCGAGACAGGGTAACTGAAGCTTTCTTT.

The CDR3 loop reads CASSLNRVRNYNEQFF. DNA of the CDR3: TGTGCCAGCAGCTTAAACAGGGTCAGGAACTACAATGAGCAGTTCTTC. This sequence joins TRBV7-3 and TRBJ2-1; the D gene is possibly TRBD1 (6 bases). CDR1 is SGHTA, CDR2 FQGTGA, per germline. The CDR3 sequence is 16 residues long. Deletions cut 1 base from V and 3 bases from J, with 13 bases between.

This chain connects TRBV9 to TRBJ2-1, with 8 bases that match TRBD2. V lost 4 bases, J lost 2 bases, and 5 bases stayed unmatched. The CDR3 totals 15 residues. CDR1 and CDR2 from the germline V gene are SGDLS and YYNGEE. CDR3 DNA sequence: TGTGCCAGCAGCCCCCCGGGGGGGACCTACAATGAGCAGTTCTTC. Translation: CASSPPGGTYNEQFF.

V gene TRBV6-5 combines with J gene TRBJ2-3, with unresolved D. CDR3 length: 16 amino acids. Per the germline V gene, CDR1 is MNHEY and CDR2 is SVGAGI. Trimming left V 0 bases short and J 4 bases short, with 14 bases between. The CDR3 nucleotides read TGTGCCAGCAGTTACTCTTCTGTCTCTCTCTCAGATACGCAGTATTTT. Translating it yields CASSYSSVSLSDTQYF.

J is TRBJ1-2 and V is TRBV5-4; a possible D gene is TRBD1 (6 bases). This CDR3 region has 15 residues. CDR1 and CDR2 from the germline V gene are SGHNT and YYREEE (reference sequence). V was shortened by 4 bases and J by 3 bases, with 16 bases between the two germline ends. The CDR3 spells CASSQETGWDYGYTF. The DNA for the CDR3 is TGTGCCAGCAGCCAGGAAACAGGGTGGGACTATGGCTACACCTTC.

The chain uses TRBV27 and TRBJ1-1; the D is unclear. With 0 bases removed from V and 4 bases from J, the gap between germline ends came to 12 bases. The CDR3 is 15 amino acids. From germline, CDR1 is MNHEY and CDR2 SMNVEV (reference sequence). The CDR3 DNA reads TGTGCCAGCAGTTTATCATATTTGGGGAGCACTGAAGCTTTCTTT. This encodes CASSLSYLGSTEAFF.

The rearrangement joins TRBV7-3 to TRBJ2-3, with D maybe TRBD1 (6 bases). The CDR3 loop spans 18 amino acids. Germline V CDR1 and CDR2: SGHTA, FQGTGA. The V end was cut by 5 bases, the J end by 0 bases, with 21 bases between. The CDR3: CASSTAPGAITSTDTQYF. Here the CDR3 DNA reads TGTGCCAGCAGCACCGCCCCAGGGGCGATAACAAGCACAGATACGCAGTATTTT.

The genes are TRBV14 and TRBJ2-5; 8 bases line up with TRBD2. With 4 bases clipped from V and 3 bases from J, the junction kept 4 bases outside the gene matches. CDR3 size: 14 residues. The germline V gene encodes CDR1 SGHDN and CDR2 FVKESK. CDR3 in amino acids: CASSPLGREETQYF. CDR3 sequence (DNA): TGTGCCAGCAGCCCCCTCGGGAGGGAAGAGACCCAGTACTTC.

This chain uses TRBV19 with TRBJ2-1; 10 nucleotides match TRBD2. V shed 8 bases, J shed 4 bases, and the junction held 5 bases outside the gene matches. Germline V lookup: CDR1 LNHDA, CDR2 SQIVND (reference sequence). The CDR3 sequence is 14 residues long. CDR3 coding DNA: TGTGCCAGTGAACTAGCGGGATCTTACAATGAGCAGTTCTTC. Its protein is CASELAGSYNEQFF.

The chain is built from TRBV7-3 and TRBJ1-1; tentatively, D is TRBD1 (5 bases). Germline CDR1 and CDR2: SGHTA and FQGTGA. This CDR3 spans 16 amino acids. Between the trimmed V and J ends, which lost 1 base and 2 bases, there was a span of 14 bases. The CDR3 region is CASSLSRAGQNTEAFF. CDR3 DNA sequence: TGTGCCAGCAGCTTAAGTAGGGCAGGGCAAAACACTGAAGCTTTCTTT.

This rearrangement joins TRBV27 to TRBJ2-1; 9 bases match TRBD2. Germline CDR1 MNHEY, CDR2 SMNVEV (reference sequence). Unmatched junction bases numbered 5, after V lost 5 bases and J lost 3 bases. This CDR3 has 15 amino acids. The CDR3 nucleotides read TGTGCCAGCAGTCTGAGCGGGGGGATCTACAATGAGCAGTTCTTC. This translates into CASSLSGGIYNEQFF.